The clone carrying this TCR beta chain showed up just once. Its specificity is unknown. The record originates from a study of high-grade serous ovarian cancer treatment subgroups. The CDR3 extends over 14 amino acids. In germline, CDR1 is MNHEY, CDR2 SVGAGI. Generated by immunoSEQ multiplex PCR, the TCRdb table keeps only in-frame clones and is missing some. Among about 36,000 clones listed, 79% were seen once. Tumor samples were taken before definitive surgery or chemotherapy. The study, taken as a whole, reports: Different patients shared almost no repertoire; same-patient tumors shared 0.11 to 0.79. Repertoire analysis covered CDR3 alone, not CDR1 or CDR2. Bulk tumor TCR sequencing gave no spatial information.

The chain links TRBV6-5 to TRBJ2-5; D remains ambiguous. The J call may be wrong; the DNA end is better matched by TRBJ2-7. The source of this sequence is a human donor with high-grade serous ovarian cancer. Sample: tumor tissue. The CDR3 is CASSYTESSYEQYF. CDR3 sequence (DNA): TGTGCCAGCAGTTACACAGAGAGCTCCTACGAGCAGTACTTC.